The 21 T cell receptor beta chains in this list originate from one sample, sequenced in a study of cytomegalovirus exposure and HLA in healthy donors. Sequencing used immunoSEQ multiplex PCR; TCRdb keeps in-frame clones, though not all of them. The sample records some 150,000 clones, 80% to 95% being singletons. The sample consisted of PBMCs. The receptors were gathered from a man between 18 and 35 years old in good health and CMV-seronegative.

The chain joins TRBV7-9 to TRBJ2-5; maybe TRBD1 (6 bases). CDR1 is SEHNR, CDR2 FQNEAQ, per germline (reference sequence). The CDR3 runs to 14 residues. The ends were cut back, 3 bases at V and 2 bases at J, with 10 bases in the middle. The CDR3 nucleotides read TGTGCCAGCAGCTTCCCGGACAGACAAGAGACCCAGTACTTC. Its protein is CASSFPDRQETQYF.

V and J are TRBV9 and TRBJ1-3, with 9 nucleotides matching TRBD1. Germline CDR1 reads SGDLS; CDR2 reads YYNGEE. J lost 0 bases, V lost 0 bases, and 7 bases had no gene match. The CDR3 spans 18 residues. Here the CDR3 reads CASSVGGTGRSSGNTIYF. The CDR3 bases are TGTGCCAGCAGCGTAGGAGGGACAGGGCGTAGCTCTGGAAACACCATATATTTT.

J is TRBJ1-6 and V is TRBV18, with D possibly being TRBD1 (6 bases). There are 16 residues in the CDR3. CDR1 is KGHSH and CDR2 is LQKENI in the germline V gene. V was trimmed by 3 bases and J by 4 bases, leaving 13 bases between them. In DNA form, the CDR3 reads TGTGCCAGCTCACCGGACACAGGGTTTTATAATTCACCCCTCCACTTT. Translating gives CASSPDTGFYNSPLHF.

This chain connects TRBV2 to TRBJ2-5; 7 bases fit TRBD1. Germline-derived CDR1 and CDR2 are SNHLY and FYNNEI. V gave up 6 bases and J gave up 3 bases; unmatched junction bases: 4. The CDR3 has 13 amino acids. The CDR3, as DNA: TGTGCCAGCAGGGGACAGTCGGAAGAGACCCAGTACTTC. Its protein product is CASRGQSEETQYF.

V usage is TRBV27 and J usage is TRBJ2-1, with a weak D call TRBD2 (5 bases). V lost 2 bases and J lost 0, with 8 bases in between. Germline loops: CDR1 MNHEY, CDR2 SMNVEV (reference sequence). This CDR3 spans 15 amino acids. This CDR3 is CASSLTGSSYNEQFF. In DNA, the CDR3 is TGTGCCAGCAGTTTAACTGGGAGCTCCTACAATGAGCAGTTCTTC.

The V call is TRBV7-9, the J call TRBJ1-1; D perhaps matches TRBD1 (6 bases). CDR3 length: 15 amino acids. The germline gives CDR1 SEHNR, CDR2 FQNEAQ (reference sequence). V was pared by 6 bases and J by 2 bases, with 16 bases between. The CDR3 DNA is TGTGCCAGCAGGCCACAGGGCTGGGGTAACACTGAAGCTTTCTTT. Protein product: CASRPQGWGNTEAFF.

This clone has a handful of counts. V and J are TRBV5-1 and TRBJ2-1; TRBD2 agrees at 11 bases. CDR3 size: 15 residues. The germline V gene has CDR1 SGHRS and CDR2 YFSETQ. V lost 4 bases and J lost 8; bases outside the gene matches: 8. For the CDR3, the DNA is TGCGCCAGCAGCGCCACTAGCGGGAGTATGGATGAGCAGTTCTTC. As protein: CASSATSGSMDEQFF.

This clone was seen once. This chain links TRBV30 with TRBJ1-2; 8 nucleotides align to TRBD1. The V segment lost 7 bases and the J segment 4 bases; nucleotides outside the gene matches: 5. Germline V gives CDR1 GTSNPN, CDR2 SVGIG (reference sequence). The CDR3 consists of 12 residues. This CDR3 is CASGQGPYGYTF. DNA of the CDR3: TGTGCCTCCGGACAGGGACCCTATGGCTACACCTTC.

The rearrangement joins TRBV6-5 to TRBJ2-5; D is ambiguous. The CDR3 is 13 amino acids. V lost 5 bases and J lost 5, with 12 bases in between. From germline, CDR1 is MNHEY and CDR2 SVGAGI. The CDR3 sequence: CASSRSVGETQYF. The CDR3 DNA reads as TGTGCCAGCAGTAGAAGCGTCGGGGAGACCCAGTACTTC.

J is TRBJ2-3 and V is TRBV5-1, with D possibly TRBD2 on 7 matching bases. The CDR3 is made up of 14 amino acids. The germline V and J ends were trimmed by 0 bases and 5 bases, with 10 bases remaining between them. CDR1 is SGHRS, CDR2 YFSETQ, per germline. As DNA, the CDR3 is TGCGCCAGCAGCTTGGCGGGGGGCAAAGATACGCAGTATTTT. This translates into CASSLAGGKDTQYF. The full variable domain, completed using reference TRBV5-1 and TRBJ2-3, is KAGVTQTPRYLIKTRGQQVTLSCSPISGHRSVSWYQQTPGQGLQFLFEYFSETQRNKGNFPGRFSGRQFSNSRSEMNVSTLELGDSALYLCASSLAGGKDTQYFGPGTRLTVL.

The V gene is TRBV9, the J gene TRBJ2-6; 8 bases are shared with TRBD1. CDR3 length: 18 amino acids. Germline values: CDR1 SGDLS, CDR2 YYNGEE. Losses at the gene ends were 4 bases for V and 0 bases for J; bases not matched to a gene: 9. In DNA form, the CDR3 reads TGTGCCAGCAGCACGAGACAGGGGCTACCCTCTGGGGCCAACGTCCTGACTTTC. This sequence encodes CASSTRQGLPSGANVLTF.

This clone was seen only once. The rearrangement joins TRBV7-9 to TRBJ2-5, with 7 bases identical to TRBD1. This CDR3 is built from 17 residues. Germline lookup yields CDR1 SEHNR and CDR2 FQNEAQ (reference sequence). J lost 5 bases, V lost 4 bases, and 16 bases had no gene match. The CDR3 nucleotides are TGTGCCAGCAGCTCGATGAGACAGGGCCTGAAGAGGGAGACCCAGTACTTC. This encodes CASSSMRQGLKRETQYF.

This rearrangement joins TRBV28 to TRBJ1-5; TRBD1 aligns across 8 bases. From germline, CDR1 is MDHEN and CDR2 SYDVKM. The CDR3 sequence is 15 residues long. J gave up 0 bases and V 10 bases, and 8 bases lay outside the gene matches. The CDR3 here is CATQLTGDSNQPQHF. In nucleotides, the CDR3 is TGTGCCACCCAATTGACAGGGGATAGCAATCAGCCCCAGCATTTT.

The V gene is TRBV27, the J gene TRBJ2-1, with 14 bases fitting TRBD2. V dropped 10 bases and J dropped 7; count of bases not matched to a gene: 9. Germline V gene data show CDR1 as MNHEY and CDR2 as SMNVEV (reference sequence). CDR3 size: 15 residues. CDR3 sequence (DNA): TGTGCCACCAGCTTAGGGACTAGCGGGAGAAATGAGCAGTTCTTC. Translating gives CATSLGTSGRNEQFF.

CDR3 sequence (DNA): TGTGCCAGCTCAGACGCACATCAGTCAGGGGGCAAGTACAATGAGCAGTTCTTC. Protein sequence: CASSDAHQSGGKYNEQFF. This chain joins TRBV18 and TRBJ2-1, with 8 nucleotides matching TRBD1. The CDR3 runs to 18 residues. V dropped 5 bases and J dropped 4; count of bases not matched to a gene: 16. Germline values: CDR1 KGHSH, CDR2 LQKENI.

The chain has TRBV15 and TRBJ2-5, with D maybe TRBD1 (5 bases). CDR1 is LNHNV and CDR2 is YYDKDF in the germline V gene (reference sequence). The V and J ends lost 5 bases and 1 base respectively, with 20 bases between them. The CDR3 length is 17 residues. The CDR3 DNA is TGTGCCACCAGCGGCACCGGAAAGACAGACTTCCAAGAGACCCAGTACTTC. Protein product: CATSGTGKTDFQETQYF.

The chain carries TRBV7-9 and TRBJ1-2, with D maybe TRBD1 (5 bases). Trimming shortened V by 2 bases and J by 4 bases, and 8 bases separated the two germline ends. Germline V lookup: CDR1 SEHNR, CDR2 FQNEAQ (reference sequence). The CDR3 is 13 residues long. The CDR3 here is CASSLRQLYGYTF. CDR3 coding DNA: TGTGCCAGCAGCTTACGACAGCTCTATGGCTACACCTTC.

This chain uses TRBV5-5 with TRBJ2-5, with D perhaps matching TRBD1 (5 bases). Germline V gene data show CDR1 as SGHKS and CDR2 as YYEKEE (reference sequence). This CDR3 region has 14 residues. Deletions cut 5 bases from V and 5 bases from J, with 16 bases between. This CDR3 is CASRPSGRGETQYF. The CDR3 nucleotides are TGTGCCAGCAGACCATCCGGAAGGGGTGAGACCCAGTACTTC.

The chain joins TRBV9 to TRBJ1-2; possible D gene TRBD1, 5 bases. In germline, CDR1 is SGDLS, CDR2 YYNGEE. The V end lost 1 base, the J end lost 2 bases, and 9 bases lay between the germline ends. The CDR3 spans 14 residues. The CDR3 loop is CASSVSSGNYGYTF. Written as DNA, the CDR3 is TGTGCCAGCAGCGTATCGTCAGGGAACTATGGCTACACCTTC.

V is TRBV14 and J is TRBJ1-1; 10 bases are shared with TRBD1. This CDR3 has 14 amino acids. Germline-derived CDR1 and CDR2 are SGHDN and FVKESK. V trimming: 4 bases; J trimming: 4 bases; junction bases outside the gene matches: 3. The DNA of the CDR3 is TGTGCCAGCAGCCCTGGGACAGGGGTCACTGAAGCTTTCTTT. Residues: CASSPGTGVTEAFF.

This clone was seen only once. V and J are TRBV21-1 and TRBJ2-6; the table's D call, TRBD2, was not checked against the DNA. TRBV21-1 is a pseudogene segment. The CDR3 length is 16 residues. The CDR3 nucleotides read TGTGCCAGCAGCAAGGCCGCGGTTTCTGGGGCCAACGTCCTGACTTTC. This translates into CASSKAAVSGANVLTF.